The clone carrying this T cell receptor beta chain was observed a few times. What it recognizes is unknown. The data were obtained in a study of response to subunit inactivated influenza vaccine. Study-level results: Each seasonal flu vaccination may recruit only limited new T cells, authors suggested.

Using its own MiXCR run on the RT-PCR reads, TCRdb lists one record per CDR3 protein. The sample holds about 830,000 distinct CDR3 sequences, about 18% seen once. This CDR3 spans 14 amino acids. V dropped 1 base and J dropped 5 bases, with 12 bases sitting between them. CDR1 is SGHTA and CDR2 is FQGNSA in the germline V gene. This TCR came from a man aged 45-65 years who received an inactivated influenza vaccine. Sequenced material: PBMCs from blood, taken 5 days after vaccination. V is TRBV7-2 and J is TRBJ2-7, with D possibly called TRBD1 or TRBD2 (5 bases each). CDR3 amino acids: CASSLGGTQHEQYF. In nucleotides, the CDR3 is TGTGCCAGCAGCTTAGGTGGGACCCAACACGAGCAGTACTTC. Using reference TRBV7-2 and TRBJ2-7 for the parts outside the CDR3, the full variable domain is GAGVSQSPSNKVTEKGKDVELRCDPISGHTALYWYRQSLGQGLEFLIYFQGNSAPDKSGLPSDRFSAERTGGSVSTLTIQRTQQEDSAVYLCASSLGGTQHEQYFGPGTRLTVT.